One and the same sample provided the 3 T cell receptor beta chains below, sequenced in a study of OX40 agonist ivuxolimab in advanced cancers. Clones were sequenced by immunoSEQ multiplex PCR, and TCRdb holds only the in-frame ones, with some missing. This table has more than 95,000 clones, approximately 94% appearing once. The sample here was CD4+ or CD8+ T cells sorted from blood, taken in a trial of the OX40 agonist ivuxolimab. The receptor source for this set is an adult with an advanced solid tumor such as melanoma, head and neck, liver or kidney cancer.

In this sample, this clone turned up once. This chain uses TRBV18 with TRBJ2-7; 14 bases match TRBD2. Trimming took 6 bases from V and 2 from J; bases not matched to a gene: 3. CDR3 length: 15 residues. Germline values: CDR1 KGHSH, CDR2 LQKENI. The CDR3 here is CASSPGLAGAYEQYF. The CDR3 nucleotides read TGTGCCAGCTCGCCGGGACTAGCGGGAGCCTACGAGCAGTACTTC.

The V call is TRBV28, the J call TRBJ2-7; D possibly uses TRBD1 or TRBD2 (5 bases each). Trimming pared 5 bases from V and 7 bases from J, leaving 18 bases between. This CDR3 spans 14 amino acids. Per the germline V gene, CDR1 is MDHEN and CDR2 is SYDVKM. CDR3 in DNA: TGTGCCAGCAGTCGGGACCGCGCTGGCGGGGAGCAGTACTTC. It yields the protein CASSRDRAGGEQYF.

This clone has more than one count but fewer than ten. The chain joins TRBV5-1 to TRBJ1-1, with TRBD1 identical over 8 bases. This CDR3 region has 15 residues. The germline CDR1 and CDR2 sequences are SGHRS and YFSETQ. J was trimmed by 1 base and V by 1 base; bases with no gene match: 3. DNA for the CDR3: TGCGCCAGCAGCTTGATCGGACAGGGGAACACTGAAGCTTTCTTT. Its translation: CASSLIGQGNTEAFF.